Below, 6 T cell receptor beta chains from the same sample are listed, as sequenced in a study of T cell responses to AZD1222 COVID-19 vaccine. Only in-frame clones appear in the TCRdb table, and some are missing; sequencing was by immunoSEQ multiplex PCR. Among 150,000 to 160,000 clones listed, roughly 90% were seen once. Source: peripheral blood, taken on day 0 of AZD1222 vaccination. These receptors all stem from an adult in good health.

This chain joins TRBV7-2 and TRBJ1-4; the D gene is possibly TRBD1 (5 bases). V gave up 1 base and J gave up 15 bases, with 30 bases separating them. Looked up from germline, CDR1 is SGHTA and CDR2 is FQGNSA. There are 18 residues in the CDR3. The CDR3 coding sequence is TGTGCCAGCAGCTTAGGGATAGGGGAGGGCCCAACCGGAAAAAAGATGTTTTTT. This codes for CASSLGIGEGPTGKKMFF. Drawing the rest from reference TRBV7-2 and TRBJ1-4, the complete variable domain is GAGVSQSPSNKVTEKGKDVELRCDPISGHTALYWYRQSLGQGLEFLIYFQGNSAPDKSGLPSDRFSAERTGGSVSTLTIQRTQQEDSAVYLCASSLGIGEGPTGKKMFFGSGTQLSVL.

The chain carries TRBV7-8 and TRBJ1-2; 9 positions agree with TRBD1. The trim removed 5 bases at V and 6 bases at J, leaving 19 bases unmatched. This CDR3 is 18 amino acids long. Looked up from germline, CDR1 is SGHVS and CDR2 is FQNEAQ. In DNA, the CDR3 is TGTGCCAGCAGCGCCCGTTCGGACAGGGGCGGGAAGCTGGATGGCTACACCTTC. It specifies CASSARSDRGGKLDGYTF.

This clone has a single count. The chain joins TRBV5-1 to TRBJ2-4; TRBD1 aligns across 8 bases. Germline CDR1 reads SGHRS; CDR2 reads YFSETQ. V lost 4 bases, J lost 7 bases, and 4 bases stayed unmatched. There are 13 residues in the CDR3. The CDR3 sequence: CASSRQGLNIQYF. Here the CDR3 DNA reads TGCGCCAGCAGCCGACAGGGGCTTAACATTCAGTACTTC.

The chain combines TRBV5-1 with TRBJ1-1; no definite D call. Trimming cost V 4 bases and J 0 bases, with 10 bases left between them. The CDR3 has 14 residues. Germline values: CDR1 SGHRS, CDR2 YFSETQ. For the CDR3, the DNA is TGCGCCAGCAGCCGAGGTAACATGAACACTGAAGCTTTCTTT. This encodes CASSRGNMNTEAFF. The variable domain in full, completed from reference TRBV5-1 and TRBJ1-1, reads KAGVTQTPRYLIKTRGQQVTLSCSPISGHRSVSWYQQTPGQGLQFLFEYFSETQRNKGNFPGRFSGRQFSNSRSEMNVSTLELGDSALYLCASSRGNMNTEAFFGQGTRLTVV.

The chain recombines TRBV5-1 with TRBJ2-1; D may correspond to TRBD1 or TRBD2 (5 bases each). CDR3 size: 15 residues. Germline V gene sequence: CDR1 SGHRS, CDR2 YFSETQ. The germline V and J ends were trimmed by 8 bases and 2 bases, with 17 bases remaining between them. The CDR3 sequence: CASSPMGVAYNEQFF. Written as DNA, the CDR3 is TGCGCCAGTAGCCCTATGGGGGTTGCCTACAATGAGCAGTTCTTC.

The chain has TRBV19 and TRBJ1-5; D gene uncertain. This CDR3 contains 13 residues. The V end lost 7 bases, the J end lost 5 bases, and 12 bases lay between the germline ends. The germline V gene encodes CDR1 LNHDA and CDR2 SQIVND (reference sequence). CDR3 region: CASMSQNHQPQHF. DNA of the CDR3: TGTGCCAGTATGAGTCAAAACCATCAGCCCCAGCATTTT.